Sequencing of this TCR beta chain was carried out in a study of shared clonotypes between healthy human individuals. The assay was immunoSEQ multiplex PCR, and TCRdb's table has in-frame clones only and misses some. The table lists 190,000 or so clones, about 68% of them singletons. V gave up 2 bases and J gave up 4 bases, with 6 bases separating them. Germline CDR1 LGHNA, CDR2 YNFKEQ. The CDR3 sequence is 12 residues long. This TCR derives from a man aged 25-40 years in good health. The source material was memory CD4+ T cells sorted from blood. The subset was: CD45RA-negative fraction. This chain links TRBV4-2 with TRBJ2-7; D perhaps matches TRBD1 (6 bases). The chain's CDR3 is CASSQRGYEQYF. The CDR3 bases are TGTGCCAGCAGCCAAAGGGGGTACGAGCAGTACTTC.